Following are 16 T cell receptor beta chains from one sample sequenced in a study of blood T cell repertoires in COVID-19 (dated by TCRdb to between 2020 and 2021). Receptors were amplified or captured by the immunoSEQ multiplex PCR assay. The table was pulled from immuneACCESS by TCRdb, which kept in-frame rearrangements only. Such tables lose some clones; where checked, under half of the loss comes from unresolved V genes, and the rest has no known cause. Here the sample has some 200,000 clones; approximately 90% occur a single time. The ten biggest clones cover about 6% of the sample. The sample comprised peripheral blood. These receptors were collected from an older man with acute or convalescent COVID-19.

The V gene is TRBV7-9, the J gene TRBJ1-4; maybe TRBD1 (5 bases). The germline V gene has CDR1 SEHNR and CDR2 FQNEAQ (reference sequence). Trimming stripped 2 bases from V and 7 bases from J, with 26 bases between. The CDR3 spans 19 residues. In DNA, the CDR3 is TGTGCCAGCAGCTTAAACTTAGGGGCAGCTGCCTTGAAGGGTGAAAAACTGTTTTTT. Encoded protein: CASSLNLGAAALKGEKLFF.

V usage is TRBV19 and J usage is TRBJ1-3; weak D call: TRBD1 (6 bases). V lost 3 bases and J lost 2, with 14 bases in between. CDR3 length equals 16 residues. Germline V gene data show CDR1 as LNHDA and CDR2 as SQIVND (reference sequence). The CDR3 loop is CASSIWSAGAGNTIYF. In DNA, the CDR3 is TGTGCCAGTAGTATCTGGTCGGCAGGGGCTGGAAACACCATATATTTT.

The V gene is TRBV5-4, the J gene TRBJ2-7, with 8 bases matching TRBD1. Germline V gene lookup returns CDR1 SGHNT and CDR2 YYREEE (reference sequence). This CDR3 contains 15 residues. V lost 3 bases and J lost 0; bases outside the gene matches: 5. The CDR3 DNA reads as TGTGCCAGCAGCTCGGGACAGGCGAGCTCCTACGAGCAGTACTTC. Encoded protein: CASSSGQASSYEQYF.

V is TRBV21-1 and J is TRBJ2-3; TRBD2 is the table's D call, not checked against the DNA. TRBV21-1 is tagged as a pseudogene. This CDR3 contains 14 residues. CDR3 nucleotide sequence: TGTGCCAGCACCATTCACTCCGCCACAGATACGCAGTATTTT. The encoded protein is CASTIHSATDTQYF.

The J gene is TRBJ1-6, the V gene TRBV7-3; TRBD1 agrees at 7 bases. Per germline, CDR1 SGHTA and CDR2 FQGTGA. The CDR3 has 14 amino acids. With 4 bases clipped from V and 10 bases from J, the junction kept 7 bases outside the gene matches. The CDR3 is CASSSGQAGSPLHF. The CDR3 DNA is TGTGCCAGCAGCTCAGGACAGGCTGGGTCACCCCTCCACTTT.

The rearrangement uses TRBV4-2 and TRBJ1-4; 11 bases are shared with TRBD1. Germline lookup yields CDR1 LGHNA and CDR2 YNFKEQ. Trimming removed 1 base from V and 3 bases from J; junction bases left unmatched: 4. This CDR3 has 17 residues. The CDR3 region is CASSQGTGGIANEKLFF. CDR3 nucleotide sequence: TGTGCCAGCAGCCAAGGGACAGGGGGCATCGCTAATGAAAAACTGTTTTTT.

V gene TRBV6-6 combines with J gene TRBJ2-1, with 7 bases fitting TRBD1. In germline, CDR1 is MNHNY, CDR2 SVGAGI (reference sequence). The V segment lost 0 bases and the J segment 12 bases; nucleotides outside the gene matches: 8. CDR3 length equals 14 residues. The chain's CDR3 is CASSYSGQKDGQFF. CDR3 nucleotides: TGTGCCAGCAGTTACTCGGGACAGAAGGATGGGCAGTTCTTC.

This clone was seen only a few times. V is TRBV12-3 or TRBV12-4 and J is TRBJ2-5; D gene unclear. This CDR3 spans 9 amino acids. With 10 bases removed from V and 5 bases from J, the gap between germline ends came to 5 bases. This CDR3 reads CATPETQYF. The CDR3 DNA sequence: TGTGCCACCCCTGAGACCCAGTACTTC.

This sequence joins TRBV27 and TRBJ2-3; TRBD2 matches at 14 bases. V trimming: 4 bases; J trimming: 0 bases; junction bases outside the gene matches: 15. The CDR3 runs to 21 residues. Germline values: CDR1 MNHEY, CDR2 SMNVEV (reference sequence). The CDR3 here is CASSSIRSGLAGARSTDTQYF. In DNA, the CDR3 is TGTGCCAGCAGTTCGATAAGATCGGGACTAGCGGGAGCGCGAAGCACAGATACGCAGTATTTT.

The chain has TRBV21-1 and TRBJ2-7; whether TRBD1, the table's D call, matches the DNA was not checked. TRBV21-1 is noted as a pseudogene. CDR3 size: 16 residues. The CDR3 reads CASSNIRGDRGHEQYV. CDR3 in DNA: TGTGCCAGCAGCAATATCAGAGGGGACAGGGGCCACGAGCAGTACGTC.

The rearrangement joins TRBV6-6 to TRBJ1-1; perhaps TRBD1 as D (6 bases). V lost 7 bases to trimming and J lost 3 bases, with 15 bases between them. The CDR3 has 14 amino acids. CDR1 and CDR2 (germline): MNHNY, SVGAGI (reference sequence). CDR3: CASTKGGSYTEAFF. The CDR3 DNA reads TGTGCCAGCACCAAAGGGGGATCGTACACTGAAGCTTTCTTT.

The chain combines TRBV6-2 or TRBV6-3 with TRBJ2-2; a weak D match, TRBD1 (5 bases). Between the trimmed V and J ends, which lost 4 bases and 8 bases, there was a span of 14 bases. Germline V gives CDR1 MNHEY, CDR2 SVGEGT. The CDR3 has 14 residues. This CDR3 reads CASSLWTRPGELFF. Here the CDR3 DNA reads TGTGCCAGCAGTTTATGGACAAGGCCTGGGGAGCTGTTTTTT.

The chain uses TRBV28 and TRBJ1-5; the D gene is possibly TRBD1 (6 bases). CDR3 length: 15 amino acids. V dropped 1 base and J dropped 15 bases, with 22 bases sitting between them. CDR1 and CDR2 (germline): MDHEN, SYDVKM. The CDR3 nucleotides read TGTGCCAGCAGTTTATCGCCCCTCAGACAGGAGCCGGTGCATTTT. Its translation: CASSLSPLRQEPVHF.

The J gene is TRBJ2-7, the V gene TRBV11-2; 8 nucleotides line up with TRBD2. V trimming: 1 base; J trimming: 2 bases; junction bases outside the gene matches: 4. Germline assignment: CDR1 SGHAT and CDR2 FQNNGV. The CDR3 covers 15 residues. The CDR3 nucleotides read TGTGCCAGCAGCTTAGGGACTAGCCGAACCTACGAGCAGTACTTC. As protein: CASSLGTSRTYEQYF.

This chain joins TRBV12-5 and TRBJ1-2; D is undetermined. This CDR3 is 14 amino acids long. Germline V CDR1 and CDR2: LGHNT, FRNRAP. The germline V and J ends were trimmed by 1 base and 0 bases, with 6 bases remaining between them. The CDR3 sequence is CASGLGVANYGYTF. CDR3 nucleotide sequence: TGTGCTAGTGGTTTGGGCGTCGCTAACTATGGCTACACCTTC.

This chain uses TRBV27 with TRBJ2-1, with D unclear. Germline V gene sequence: CDR1 MNHEY, CDR2 SMNVEV (reference sequence). CDR3 size: 16 residues. The V gene lost 4 bases and the J gene lost 3 bases, with 16 bases spanning the gap. CDR3 region: CASSSRWATYYNEQFF. DNA for the CDR3: TGTGCCAGCAGTTCCAGGTGGGCGACCTACTACAATGAGCAGTTCTTC.